This T cell receptor beta chain came from a study of blood T cell repertoires in COVID-19. Overall study: The samples span acute and convalescent COVID-19 from the United States, Italy and Spain. From T cells, B-cell-depleted T cells, or PBMCs came the material, which was cDNA or gDNA.

Per the original methods: Estimation of nucleated cell counts relied on the amplification of reference gene primers. Sequenced by immunoSEQ multiplex PCR; TCRdb stores in-frame clones only, minus some. V and J calls and clone size are as listed in that table; D and trimming were resolved from the DNA. Of over 120,000 clones listed, approximately 82% are singletons. The germline CDR1 and CDR2 sequences are SGHNT and YENEEA. The CDR3 is 13 residues long. V lost 4 bases to trimming and J lost 3 bases, with 7 bases between them. The source material was peripheral blood. The clonotype was recovered from a man aged 55 to 69 with active or convalescent COVID-19. V gene TRBV11-3 combines with J gene TRBJ1-3; D is ambiguous. DNA of the CDR3: TGTGCCAGCAGCTCATCCAGTGGAAACACCATATATTTT. This sequence encodes CASSSSSGNTIYF.